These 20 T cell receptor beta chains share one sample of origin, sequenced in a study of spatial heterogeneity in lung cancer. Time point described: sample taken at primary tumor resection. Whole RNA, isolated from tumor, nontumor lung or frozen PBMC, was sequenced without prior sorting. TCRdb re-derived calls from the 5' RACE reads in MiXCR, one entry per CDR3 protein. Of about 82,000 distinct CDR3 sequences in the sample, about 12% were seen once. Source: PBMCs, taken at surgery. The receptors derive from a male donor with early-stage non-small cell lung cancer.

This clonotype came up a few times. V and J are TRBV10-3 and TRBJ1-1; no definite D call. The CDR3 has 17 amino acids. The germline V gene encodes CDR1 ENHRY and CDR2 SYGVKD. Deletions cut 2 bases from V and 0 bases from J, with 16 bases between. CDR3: CAISEVPEIGMNTEAFF. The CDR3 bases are TGTGCCATCAGTGAGGTCCCGGAAATAGGGATGAACACTGAAGCTTTCTTT.

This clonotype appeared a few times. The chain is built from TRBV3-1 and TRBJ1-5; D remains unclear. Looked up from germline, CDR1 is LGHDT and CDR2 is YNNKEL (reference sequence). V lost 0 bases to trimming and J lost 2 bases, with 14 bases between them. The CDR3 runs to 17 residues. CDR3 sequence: CASSQERPDLGNQPQHF. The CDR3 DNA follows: TGTGCCAGCAGCCAAGAGCGCCCCGACCTCGGCAATCAGCCCCAGCATTTT.

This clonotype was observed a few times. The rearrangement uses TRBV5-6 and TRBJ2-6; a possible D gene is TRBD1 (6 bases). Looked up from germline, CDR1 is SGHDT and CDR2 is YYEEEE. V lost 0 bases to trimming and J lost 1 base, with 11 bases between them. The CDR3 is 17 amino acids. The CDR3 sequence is CASSLDRVLSGANVLTF. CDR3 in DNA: TGTGCCAGCAGCTTGGACAGGGTCCTTTCTGGGGCCAACGTCCTGACTTTC. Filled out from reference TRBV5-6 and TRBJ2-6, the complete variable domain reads DAGVTQSPTHLIKTRGQQVTLRCSPKSGHDTVSWYQQALGQGPQFIFQYYEEEERQRGNFPDRFSGHQFPNYSSELNVNALLLGDSALYLCASSLDRVLSGANVLTFGAGSRLTVL.

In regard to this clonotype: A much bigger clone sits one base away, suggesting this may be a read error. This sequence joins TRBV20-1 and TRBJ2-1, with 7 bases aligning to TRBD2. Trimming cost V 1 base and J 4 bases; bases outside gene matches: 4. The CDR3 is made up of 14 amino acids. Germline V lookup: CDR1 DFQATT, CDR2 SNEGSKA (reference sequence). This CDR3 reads CSARVGLVYNEQFF. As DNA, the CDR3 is TGCAGTGCTAGAGTAGGACTAGTGTACAATGAGCAGTTCTTC.

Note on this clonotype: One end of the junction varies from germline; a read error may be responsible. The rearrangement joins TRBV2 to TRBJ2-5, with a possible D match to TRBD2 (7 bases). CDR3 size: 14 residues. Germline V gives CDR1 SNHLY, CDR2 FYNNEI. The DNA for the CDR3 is TGTGCCAGCAATGAAAGGGGGGGGCGAGAGACCCAGTACTTC. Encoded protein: CASNERGGRETQYF. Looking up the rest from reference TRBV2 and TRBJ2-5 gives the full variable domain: EPEVTQTPSHQVTQMGQEVILRCVPISNHLYFYWYRQILGQKVEFLVSFYNNEISEKSEIFDDQFSVERPDGSNFTLKIRSTKLEDSAMYFCASNERGGRETQYFGPGTRLLVL.

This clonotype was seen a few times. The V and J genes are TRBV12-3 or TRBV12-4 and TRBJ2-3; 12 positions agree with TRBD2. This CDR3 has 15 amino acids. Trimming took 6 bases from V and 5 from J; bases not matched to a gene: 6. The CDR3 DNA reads TGTGCCAGCAGCCCTAGCGGGGGGGCAGGAGATACGCAGTATTTT. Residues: CASSPSGGAGDTQYF.

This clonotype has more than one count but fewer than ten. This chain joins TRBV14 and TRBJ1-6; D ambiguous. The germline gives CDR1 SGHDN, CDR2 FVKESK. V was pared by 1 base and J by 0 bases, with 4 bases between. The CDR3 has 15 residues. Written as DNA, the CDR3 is TGTGCCAGCAGCCAAGGGGACTCCTATAATTCACCCCTCCACTTT. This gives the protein CASSQGDSYNSPLHF.

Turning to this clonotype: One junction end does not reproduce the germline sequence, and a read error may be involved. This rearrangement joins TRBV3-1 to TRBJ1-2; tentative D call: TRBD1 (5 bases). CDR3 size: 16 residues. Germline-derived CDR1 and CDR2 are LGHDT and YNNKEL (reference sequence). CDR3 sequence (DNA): TGTGCCAGCAGCCAAGAGTTGCGGGGCGTGGACTATGGCTACAACTTC. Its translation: CASSQELRGVDYGYNF.

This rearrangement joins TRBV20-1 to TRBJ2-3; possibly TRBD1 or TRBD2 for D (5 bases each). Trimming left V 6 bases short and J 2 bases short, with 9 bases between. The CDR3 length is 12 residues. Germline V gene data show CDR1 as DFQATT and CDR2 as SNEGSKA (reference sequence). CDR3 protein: CSAGTATDTQYF. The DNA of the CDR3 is TGCAGTGCCGGGACGGCCACAGATACGCAGTATTTT.

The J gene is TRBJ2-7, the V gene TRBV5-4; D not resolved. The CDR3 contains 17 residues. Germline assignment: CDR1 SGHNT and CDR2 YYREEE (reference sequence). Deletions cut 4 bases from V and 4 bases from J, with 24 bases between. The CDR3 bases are TGTGCCAGCAGCGTGAGTAACGGGCGTCAGACTCTGTACGAGCAGTACTTC. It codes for CASSVSNGRQTLYEQYF.

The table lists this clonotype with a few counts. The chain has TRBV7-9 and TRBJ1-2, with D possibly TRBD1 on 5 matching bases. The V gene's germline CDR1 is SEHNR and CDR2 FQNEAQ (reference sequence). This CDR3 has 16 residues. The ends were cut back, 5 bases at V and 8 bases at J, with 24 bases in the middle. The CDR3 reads CASSQLTGQGRRGYTF. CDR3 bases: TGTGCCAGCAGCCAACTAACGGGGCAGGGAAGGAGGGGCTACACCTTC.

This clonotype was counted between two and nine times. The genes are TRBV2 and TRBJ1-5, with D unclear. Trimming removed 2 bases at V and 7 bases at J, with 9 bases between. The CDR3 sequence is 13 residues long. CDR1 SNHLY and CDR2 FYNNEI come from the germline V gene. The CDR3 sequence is CASSESGQQPQHF. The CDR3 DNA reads TGTGCCAGCAGTGAAAGTGGGCAGCAGCCCCAGCATTTT.

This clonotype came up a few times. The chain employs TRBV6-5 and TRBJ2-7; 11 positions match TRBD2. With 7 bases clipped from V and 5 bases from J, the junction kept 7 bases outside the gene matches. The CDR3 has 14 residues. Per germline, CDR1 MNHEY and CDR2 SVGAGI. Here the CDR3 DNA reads TGTGCCAGCACCCTAGCGGGAGGAGGTGACGAGCAGTACTTC. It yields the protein CASTLAGGGDEQYF.

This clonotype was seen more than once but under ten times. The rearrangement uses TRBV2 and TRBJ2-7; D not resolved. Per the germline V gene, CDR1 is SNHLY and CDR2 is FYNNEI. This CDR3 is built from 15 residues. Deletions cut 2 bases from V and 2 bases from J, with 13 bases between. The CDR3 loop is CASSEIRVEPYEQYF. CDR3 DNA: TGTGCCAGCAGTGAAATAAGGGTTGAACCCTACGAGCAGTACTTC. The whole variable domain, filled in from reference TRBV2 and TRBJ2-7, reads EPEVTQTPSHQVTQMGQEVILRCVPISNHLYFYWYRQILGQKVEFLVSFYNNEISEKSEIFDDQFSVERPDGSNFTLKIRSTKLEDSAMYFCASSEIRVEPYEQYFGPGTRLTVT.

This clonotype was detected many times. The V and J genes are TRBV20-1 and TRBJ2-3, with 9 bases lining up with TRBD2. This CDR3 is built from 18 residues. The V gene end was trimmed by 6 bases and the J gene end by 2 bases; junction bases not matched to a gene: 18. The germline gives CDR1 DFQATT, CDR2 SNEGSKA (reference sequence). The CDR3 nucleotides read TGCAGTGCCTCTCCATATAGGCGGGGGGGCGGAACCACAGATACGCAGTATTTT. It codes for CSASPYRRGGGTTDTQYF.

CDR3 sequence (DNA): TGTGCCAGCAGCCTTTTCCGGACAGCCAGCAATCAGCCCCAGCATTTT. Translation: CASSLFRTASNQPQHF. J is TRBJ1-5 and V is TRBV5-6, with D possibly TRBD1 on 6 matching bases. Germline CDR1 SGHDT, CDR2 YYEEEE. CDR3 size: 16 residues. Trimming cost V 4 bases and J 1 base, with 15 bases left between them.

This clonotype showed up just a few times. The CDR3 region has the DNA TGCAGTGCTGGGTCGGACAGGGGGGAGACCCAGTACTTC. Its protein is CSAGSDRGETQYF. The chain combines TRBV20-1 with TRBJ2-5, with TRBD1 identical over 10 bases. The CDR3 contains 13 residues. Germline lookup yields CDR1 DFQATT and CDR2 SNEGSKA (reference sequence). V gave up 5 bases and J gave up 5 bases; unmatched junction bases: 5.

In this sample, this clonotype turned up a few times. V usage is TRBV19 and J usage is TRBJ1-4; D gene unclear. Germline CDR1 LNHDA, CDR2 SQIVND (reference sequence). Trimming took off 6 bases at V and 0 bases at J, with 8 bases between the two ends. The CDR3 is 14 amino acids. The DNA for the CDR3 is TGTGCCAGTAGCCCAGCGTCAACTAATGAAAAACTGTTTTTT. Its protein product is CASSPASTNEKLFF. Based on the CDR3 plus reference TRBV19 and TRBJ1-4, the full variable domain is DGGITQSPKYLFRKEGQNVTLSCEQNLNHDAMYWYRQDPGQGLRLIYYSQIVNDFQKGDIAEGYSVSREKKESFPLTVTSAQKNPTAFYLCASSPASTNEKLFFGSGTQLSVL.

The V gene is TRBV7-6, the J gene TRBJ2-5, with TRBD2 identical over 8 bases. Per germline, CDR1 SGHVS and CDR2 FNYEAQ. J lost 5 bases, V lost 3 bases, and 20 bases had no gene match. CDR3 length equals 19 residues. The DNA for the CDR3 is TGTGCCAGCAGCTTCGCCCCTCCGGGAGGGGGGGGCCAGTCGGAGACCCAGTACTTC. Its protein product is CASSFAPPGGGGQSETQYF.

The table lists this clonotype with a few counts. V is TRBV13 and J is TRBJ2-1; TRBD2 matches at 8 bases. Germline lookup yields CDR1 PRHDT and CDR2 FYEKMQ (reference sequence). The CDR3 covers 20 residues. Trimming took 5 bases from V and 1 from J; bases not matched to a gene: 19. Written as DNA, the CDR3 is TGTGCCAGCAGCGTCGGACCACTAGCGGTTGCGGAACTTTCCTACAATGAGCAGTTCTTC. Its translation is CASSVGPLAVAELSYNEQFF. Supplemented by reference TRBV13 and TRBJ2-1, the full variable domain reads AAGVIQSPRHLIKEKRETATLKCYPIPRHDTVYWYQQGPGQDPQFLISFYEKMQSDKGSIPDRFSAQQFSDYHSELNMSSLELGDSALYFCASSVGPLAVAELSYNEQFFGPGTRLTVL.